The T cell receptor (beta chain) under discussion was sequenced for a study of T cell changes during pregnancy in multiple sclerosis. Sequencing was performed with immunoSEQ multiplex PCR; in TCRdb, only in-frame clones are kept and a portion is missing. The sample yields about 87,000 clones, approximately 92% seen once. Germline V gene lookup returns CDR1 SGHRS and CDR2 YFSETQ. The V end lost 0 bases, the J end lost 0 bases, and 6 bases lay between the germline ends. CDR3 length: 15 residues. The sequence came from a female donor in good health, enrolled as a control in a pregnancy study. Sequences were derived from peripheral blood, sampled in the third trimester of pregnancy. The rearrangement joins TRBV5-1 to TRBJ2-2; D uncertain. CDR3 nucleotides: TGCGCCAGCAGCTTGGGGGCTTCGAACACCGGGGAGCTGTTTTTT. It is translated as CASSLGASNTGELFF.